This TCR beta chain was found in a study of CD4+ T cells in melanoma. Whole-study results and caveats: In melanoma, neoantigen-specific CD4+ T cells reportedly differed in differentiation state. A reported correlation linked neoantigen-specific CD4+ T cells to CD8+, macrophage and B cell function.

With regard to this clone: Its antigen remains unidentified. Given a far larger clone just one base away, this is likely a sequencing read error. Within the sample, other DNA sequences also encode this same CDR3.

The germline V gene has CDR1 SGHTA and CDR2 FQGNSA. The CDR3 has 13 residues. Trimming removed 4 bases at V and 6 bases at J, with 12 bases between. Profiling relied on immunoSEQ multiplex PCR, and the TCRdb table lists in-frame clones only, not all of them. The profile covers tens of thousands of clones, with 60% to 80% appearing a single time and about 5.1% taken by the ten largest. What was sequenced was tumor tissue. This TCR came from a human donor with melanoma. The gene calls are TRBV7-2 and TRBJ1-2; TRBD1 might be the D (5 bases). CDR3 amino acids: CASSWQGWDGYTF. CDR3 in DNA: TGTGCCAGCAGCTGGCAGGGATGGGATGGCTACACCTTC.